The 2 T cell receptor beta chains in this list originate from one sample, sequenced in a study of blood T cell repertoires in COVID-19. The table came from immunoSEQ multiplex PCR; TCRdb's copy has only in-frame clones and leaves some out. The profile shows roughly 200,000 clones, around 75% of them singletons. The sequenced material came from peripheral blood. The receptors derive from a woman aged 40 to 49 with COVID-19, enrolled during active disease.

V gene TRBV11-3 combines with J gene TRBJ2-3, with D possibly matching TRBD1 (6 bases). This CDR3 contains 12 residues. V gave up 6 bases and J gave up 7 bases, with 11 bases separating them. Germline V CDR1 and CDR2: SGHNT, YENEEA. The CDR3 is CASSQGSNTQYF. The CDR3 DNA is TGTGCCAGCAGTCAGGGGTCGAATACGCAGTATTTT.

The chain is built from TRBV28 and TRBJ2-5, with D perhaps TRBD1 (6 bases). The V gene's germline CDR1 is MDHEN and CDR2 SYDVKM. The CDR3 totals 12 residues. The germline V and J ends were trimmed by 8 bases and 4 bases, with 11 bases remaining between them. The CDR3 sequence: CASHRGTETQYF. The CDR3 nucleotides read TGTGCCAGCCATAGGGGGACAGAGACCCAGTACTTC.